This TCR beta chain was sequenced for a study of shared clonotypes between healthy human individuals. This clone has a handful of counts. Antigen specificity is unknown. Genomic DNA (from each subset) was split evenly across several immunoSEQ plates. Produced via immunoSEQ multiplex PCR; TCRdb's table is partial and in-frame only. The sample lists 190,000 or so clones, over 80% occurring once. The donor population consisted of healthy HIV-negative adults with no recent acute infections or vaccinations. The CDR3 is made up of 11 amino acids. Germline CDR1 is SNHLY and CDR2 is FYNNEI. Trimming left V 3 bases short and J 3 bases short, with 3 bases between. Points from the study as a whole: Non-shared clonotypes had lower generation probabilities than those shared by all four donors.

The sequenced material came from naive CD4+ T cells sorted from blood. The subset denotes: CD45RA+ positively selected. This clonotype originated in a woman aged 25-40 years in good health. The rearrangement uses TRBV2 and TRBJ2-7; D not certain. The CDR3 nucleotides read TGTGCCAGCAGTGACAGCTACGAGCAGTACTTC. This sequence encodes CASSDSYEQYF.